A selection of T cell receptor beta chains follows, all from one sample in a study of CD8 T cells in ankylosing spondylitis. TCRdb reprocessed the 5' RACE reads with MiXCR, giving one entry per CDR3 protein. Altogether fewer than 350,000 distinct CDR3 sequences are present, 9.5% to 13% being singletons, with the ten largest covering 8% to 9.5%. The sample was blood, either unsorted or a sorted T cell fraction (not recorded which). All receptors come from a female donor with ankylosing spondylitis or in good health (not recorded which). CDR3s include the opening cysteine and the closing phenylalanine or tryptophan. A D gene is named only where the DNA matches it firmly. The size field is filled for only some rows; it gives once, few, many or a size class.

CDR3 protein | CDR3 DNA | J gene | clone size | D gene | V gene
CSAREGLAGVPETQYF | TGCAGTGCTAGAGAAGGGCTAGCGGGGGTTCCGGAGACCCAGTACTTC | TRBJ2-5 | many | TRBD2 | TRBV20-1
CASSLRQGFAGELFF | TGTGCCAGCAGCTTAAGGCAGGGGTTCGCCGGGGAGCTGTTTTTT | TRBJ2-2 | - | - | TRBV11-2
CASSLGSIETQYF | TGCGCCAGCAGCTTGGGTAGTATCGAGACCCAGTACTTC | TRBJ2-5 | - | - | TRBV5-1
CASSIGTLRETQYF | TGTGCCAGCAGCATCGGGACCCTGAGGGAGACCCAGTACTTC | TRBJ2-5 | many | - | TRBV9
CASSRTSGPYEQYF | TGTGCCAGCAGCCGGACTAGCGGTCCCTACGAGCAGTACTTC | TRBJ2-7 | - | TRBD2 | TRBV12-3/TRBV12-4
CAISERQRETQYF | TGTGCCATCAGTGAGCGGCAGAGAGAGACCCAGTACTTC | TRBJ2-5 | many | - | TRBV10-3
CASSQVDNEGETQYF | TGTGCCAGCAGCCAAGTGGACAATGAGGGAGAGACCCAGTACTTC | TRBJ2-5 | - | - | TRBV3-1
CSAPEFDEQFF | TGCAGTGCGCCGGAGTTCGATGAGCAGTTCTTC | TRBJ2-1 | many | - | TRBV20-1
CASSRQTSGGAKGDTQYF | TGCGCCAGCAGCCGCCAAACTAGCGGGGGGGCCAAGGGAGATACGCAGTATTTT | TRBJ2-3 | many | TRBD2 | TRBV5-1
CASSEFVGFGETQYF | TGTGCCAGCAGTGAATTCGTGGGTTTCGGGGAGACCCAGTACTTC | TRBJ2-5 | many | - | TRBV6-1
CASTPGSAGWDQPQHF | TGTGCCAGCACTCCCGGGTCTGCGGGCTGGGATCAGCCCCAGCATTTT | TRBJ1-5 | many | - | TRBV12-3/TRBV12-4
CASSWSGGVANEKLFF | TGTGCCAGCAGCTGGAGTGGAGGGGTGGCTAATGAAAAACTGTTTTTT | TRBJ1-4 | - | - | TRBV7-9
CASSLAGGASTDTQYF | TGCGCCAGCAGCTTGGCCGGGGGAGCTAGCACAGATACGCAGTATTTT | TRBJ2-3 | few | - | TRBV5-1
CASSIGTLLLW | TGTGCCAGTAGTATTGGGACGCTCCTATTGTGG | TRBJ1-5 | - | - | TRBV19
CCARRPGTSGRYNEQFF | TGCTGTGCTAGACGCCCCGGGACTAGCGGGAGATACAATGAGCAGTTCTTC | TRBJ2-1 | few | TRBD2 | TRBV20-1
CASSDRDSLEQFF | TGTGCCAGCAGTGATCGGGACTCCCTAGAGCAGTTCTTC | TRBJ2-1 | many | - | TRBV25-1
CASSLDVVEGWSYNSPLHF | TGTGCCAGCAGCTTAGATGTGGTCGAGGGCTGGTCCTATAATTCACCCCTCCACTTT | TRBJ1-6 | few | - | TRBV11-2
CASSPRQLPSGGYTF | TGCGCCAGCAGCCCTCGACAGCTACCGTCGGGAGGCTACACCTTC | TRBJ1-2 | many | - | TRBV5-1
CASIRQQGSFSGYTF | TGTGCCAGCATACGACAACAGGGGAGTTTTTCGGGCTACACCTTC | TRBJ1-2 | many | TRBD1 | TRBV28
CASSRTGTGPYEQYF | TGTGCCAGCAGTCGAACCGGGACTGGCCCCTACGAGCAGTACTTC | TRBJ2-7 | many | - | TRBV6-1
CASSQGSGGVATDTQYF | TGTGCCAGCAGCCAAGGCAGCGGGGGGGTGGCGACAGATACGCAGTATTTT | TRBJ2-3 | few | TRBD2 | TRBV3-1
CASSLGTGVGTGELFF | TGTGCCAGCAGTTTAGGGACAGGGGTGGGCACCGGGGAGCTGTTTTTT | TRBJ2-2 | many | TRBD1 | TRBV12-3/TRBV12-4
CASSLADRMGSEAFF | TGTGCCAGCAGCTTAGCGGACAGGATGGGCTCTGAAGCTTTCTTT | TRBJ1-1 | - | TRBD1 | TRBV7-9
CAIMDRGQYEQYF | TGTGCCATCATGGACAGGGGGCAATACGAGCAGTACTTC | TRBJ2-7 | many | TRBD1 | TRBV10-3
CASSLGAAGAAYNEQFF | TGTGCCAGCAGCTTAGGGGCAGCGGGGGCCGCCTACAATGAGCAGTTCTTC | TRBJ2-1 | many | TRBD2 | TRBV5-6
CASSLDRGNSPLHF | TGCGCCAGCAGCTTGGACCGGGGAAATTCACCCCTCCACTTT | TRBJ1-6 | many | - | TRBV5-1
CSVQGVRSSGSGQDTQYF | TGCAGCGTCCAGGGGGTACGATCTAGCGGGAGCGGGCAAGATACGCAGTATTTT | TRBJ2-3 | many | TRBD2 | TRBV29-1
CASSLGRQAGQFF | TGTGCCAGCAGCTTAGGTAGACAGGCCGGGCAGTTCTTC | TRBJ2-1 | many | - | TRBV7-9
CASRDDKFTGELFF | TGCGCCAGCAGGGACGACAAATTCACCGGGGAGCTGTTTTTT | TRBJ2-2 | many | - | TRBV5-1
CSARDPQGGKTQYF | TGCAGTGCTAGAGACCCCCAGGGGGGAAAGACCCAGTACTTC | TRBJ2-5 | few | - | TRBV20-1
CSARDLTGKIQETQYF | TGCAGTGCTAGGGACCTGACAGGGAAAATACAAGAGACCCAGTACTTC | TRBJ2-5 | - | TRBD1 | TRBV20-1
CSVRTGTRSVPYEQYF | TGCAGCGTTCGAACCGGGACTAGATCGGTCCCTTACGAGCAGTACTTC | TRBJ2-7 | many | TRBD2 | TRBV29-1
CSASDNSNQPQHF | TGCAGTGCTTCAGATAATAGCAATCAGCCCCAGCATTTT | TRBJ1-5 | many | - | TRBV20-1
CASSPNQQGAGELFF | TGCGCCAGCAGCCCGAATCAACAGGGTGCTGGGGAGCTGTTTTTT | TRBJ2-2 | few | - | TRBV5-1
CASSLALGGETGELFF | TGTGCCAGCAGTTTGGCCCTCGGGGGAGAAACCGGGGAGCTGTTTTTT | TRBJ2-2 | - | - | TRBV12-3/TRBV12-4
CASSLRTGGPETQYF | TGTGCCAGCAGCCTGCGGACAGGGGGCCCAGAGACCCAGTACTTC | TRBJ2-5 | few | TRBD1 | TRBV9
CASSSEPQGRWQFF | TGTGCCAGCAGCTCCGAGCCCCAGGGAAGGTGGCAGTTCTTC | TRBJ2-1 | - | - | TRBV9
CSVKGGNNEKLFF | TGCAGCGTCAAAGGGGGAAACAATGAAAAACTGTTTTTT | TRBJ1-4 | - | - | TRBV29-1
CASSQVRRQPQHF | TGCGCCAGCAGCCAAGTGAGAAGGCAGCCCCAGCATTTT | TRBJ1-5 | many | - | TRBV4-1
CASSVGKTWGKNTDTQYF | TGTGCCAGCAGCGTAGGGAAAACTTGGGGAAAGAACACAGATACGCAGTATTTT | TRBJ2-3 | few | - | TRBV9
CASSPLDSSTDTQYF | TGTGCTAGCAGCCCGCTCGACAGTAGCACAGATACGCAGTATTTT | TRBJ2-3 | - | - | TRBV7-7
CAIRTESYEQYF | TGTGCCATCAGGACAGAATCCTACGAGCAGTACTTC | TRBJ2-7 | many | - | TRBV10-3
CASNVIQATNTEAFF | TGTGCCAGTAACGTTATACAGGCAACGAACACTGAAGCTTTCTTT | TRBJ1-1 | - | - | TRBV19
CASSLVADFAYGYTF | TGTGCCAGCAGCTTAGTGGCGGATTTTGCCTATGGCTACACCTTC | TRBJ1-2 | many | - | TRBV7-2
CSVESGWEGGSSDTQYF | TGCAGCGTTGAATCCGGATGGGAGGGAGGCAGCTCAGATACGCAGTATTTT | TRBJ2-3 | few | TRBD2 | TRBV29-1
CASSPTTGDEQFF | TGTGCCAGCAGCCCGACAACAGGCGATGAGCAGTTCTTC | TRBJ2-1 | - | - | TRBV7-2